This T cell receptor (beta chain) was retrieved from a study of T cells after yellow fever vaccination. Turning to the study itself: Each low-cell-number fraction was prepared by means of SMART-Seq v4 Ultra Low Input.

About this clonotype: Its antigen remains unidentified.

TCRdb ran MiXCR on the 5' RACE reads and lists one entry per CDR3 protein. The profile shows approximately 510,000 distinct CDR3 sequences, about a fifth of them singletons. Study results and limitations: From the bulk population, abundant clonotypes could contaminate and appear within FACS-sorted repertoires.

The CDR3 is made up of 16 amino acids. CDR1 is SGHTA, CDR2 FQGNSA, per germline. V lost 1 base, J lost 3 bases, and 13 bases lay in between. The chain joins TRBV7-2 to TRBJ1-5, with no clear D. This clonotype originated in a young man who received the YFV17D yellow fever vaccine. Sequencing used PBMCs, obtained roughly 20 days after the first yellow fever vaccination. CDR3 protein: CASSLEVGRVNQPQHF. CDR3 coding DNA: TGTGCCAGCAGCTTAGAGGTGGGGAGGGTCAATCAGCCCCAGCATTTT.